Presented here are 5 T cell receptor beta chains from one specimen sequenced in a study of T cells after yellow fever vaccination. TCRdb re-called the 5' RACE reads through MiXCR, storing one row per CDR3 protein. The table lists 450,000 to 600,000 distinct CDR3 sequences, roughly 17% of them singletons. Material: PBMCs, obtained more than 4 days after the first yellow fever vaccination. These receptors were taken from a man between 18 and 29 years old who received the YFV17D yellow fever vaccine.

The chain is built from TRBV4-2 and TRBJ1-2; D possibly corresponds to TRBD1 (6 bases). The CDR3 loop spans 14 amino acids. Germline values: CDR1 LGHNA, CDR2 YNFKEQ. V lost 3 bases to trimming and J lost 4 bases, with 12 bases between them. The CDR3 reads CASSHAPGAYGYTF. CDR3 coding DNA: TGTGCCAGCAGCCACGCGCCGGGGGCCTATGGCTACACCTTC.

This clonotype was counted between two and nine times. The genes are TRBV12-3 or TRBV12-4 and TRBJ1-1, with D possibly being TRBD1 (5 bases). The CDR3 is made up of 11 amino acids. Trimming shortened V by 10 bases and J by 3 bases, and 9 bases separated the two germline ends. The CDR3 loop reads CATGRYTEAFF. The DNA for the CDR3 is TGTGCCACGGGACGGTACACTGAAGCTTTCTTT.

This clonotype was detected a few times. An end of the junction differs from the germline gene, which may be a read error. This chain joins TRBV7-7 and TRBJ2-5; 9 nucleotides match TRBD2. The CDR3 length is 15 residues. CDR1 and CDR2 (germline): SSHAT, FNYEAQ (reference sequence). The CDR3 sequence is CASSPGAGGRETQYF. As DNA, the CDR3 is TGTGCTAGCAGTCCGGGAGCGGGGGGCCGGGAGACCCAGTACTTC.

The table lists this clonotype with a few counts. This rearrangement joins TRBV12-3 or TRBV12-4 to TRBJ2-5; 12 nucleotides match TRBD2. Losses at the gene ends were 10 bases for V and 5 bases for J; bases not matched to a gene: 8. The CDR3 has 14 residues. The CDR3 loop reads CATSSGGVGETQYF. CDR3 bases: TGTGCCACCTCTAGCGGGGGGGTGGGGGAGACCCAGTACTTC.

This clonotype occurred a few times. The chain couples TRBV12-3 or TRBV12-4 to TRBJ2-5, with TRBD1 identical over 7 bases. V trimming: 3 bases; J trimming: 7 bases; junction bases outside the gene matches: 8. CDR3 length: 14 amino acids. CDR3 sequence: CASSFNQGDGTQYF. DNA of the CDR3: TGTGCCAGCAGTTTTAATCAGGGGGACGGGACCCAGTACTTC.